A single sample gave rise to the 28 T cell receptor beta chains below, sequenced in a study of blood T cell repertoires in COVID-19. TCRdb's table, derived via immunoSEQ multiplex PCR, lists solely in-frame clones and lacks some. The sample contains tens of thousands of clones, about nine tenths of which appear only once. Sequenced input: peripheral blood. The receptors here all came from a man in his fifties with COVID-19, enrolled during active disease.

The chain recombines TRBV7-3 with TRBJ1-2; D ambiguous. This CDR3 is built from 14 residues. Trimming stripped 6 bases from V and 5 bases from J, with 16 bases between. From germline, CDR1 is SGHTA and CDR2 FQGTGA. CDR3 nucleotide sequence: TGTGCCAGCAGGAACTATAGAGGCGCTTATGGCTACACCTTC. It yields the protein CASRNYRGAYGYTF. The complete variable domain, with remaining parts taken from reference TRBV7-3 and TRBJ1-2, reads GAGVSQTPSNKVTEKGKYVELRCDPISGHTALYWYRQSLGQGPEFLIYFQGTGAADDSGLPNDRFFAVRPEGSVSTLKIQRTERGDSAVYLCASRNYRGAYGYTFGSGTRLTVV.

The chain couples TRBV5-1 to TRBJ2-3; 9 bases agree with TRBD2. V shed 0 bases, J shed 4 bases, and the junction held 9 bases outside the gene matches. The CDR3 contains 17 residues. Germline CDR1 and CDR2: SGHRS and YFSETQ. Written as DNA, the CDR3 is TGCGCCAGCAGCTTGGTAGGTTTAGCGGGGGATCCAGATACGCAGTATTTT. Translation: CASSLVGLAGDPDTQYF.

This clone showed up just once. This chain joins TRBV4-1 and TRBJ1-1; 9 bases align to TRBD1. The V gene end was trimmed by 6 bases and the J gene end by 6 bases; junction bases not matched to a gene: 17. This CDR3 spans 17 amino acids. The germline CDR1 and CDR2 sequences are MGHRA and YSYEKL. CDR3 in DNA: TGCGCCAGCAGACCAATTTACGGGGACAGGGAAGCTTCTGAAGCTTTCTTT. Protein product: CASRPIYGDREASEAFF.

The chain couples TRBV18 to TRBJ2-1, with TRBD2 matching over 11 bases. J gave up 4 bases and V 0 bases, and 2 bases lay outside the gene matches. This CDR3 spans 16 amino acids. Germline-derived CDR1 and CDR2 are KGHSH and LQKENI. The CDR3 DNA is TGTGCCAGCTCACCACCGGGACTAGCGGTATACAATGAGCAGTTCTTC. Amino acids: CASSPPGLAVYNEQFF. The full variable domain, in which reference TRBV18 and TRBJ2-1 provide the parts outside the CDR3, is NAGVMQNPRHLVRRRGQEARLRCSPMKGHSHVYWYRQLPEEGLKFMVYLQKENIIDESGMPKERFSAEFPKEGPSILRIQQVVRGDSAAYFCASSPPGLAVYNEQFFGPGTRLTVL.

The chain carries TRBV29-1 and TRBJ1-4; tentatively, D is TRBD1 (5 bases). This CDR3 has 15 residues. CDR1 SQVTM and CDR2 ANQGSEA come from the germline V gene. Trimming removed 4 bases at V and 3 bases at J, with 15 bases between. DNA for the CDR3: TGCAGCGTTGGGGATCGGGGGGTGGCTAATGAAAAACTGTTTTTT. This translates into CSVGDRGVANEKLFF.

The V and J genes are TRBV6-6 and TRBJ1-5, with 9 bases matching TRBD1. The germline V gene has CDR1 MNHNY and CDR2 SVGAGI (reference sequence). Trimming removed 5 bases from V and 4 bases from J; junction bases left unmatched: 3. This CDR3 spans 14 amino acids. This CDR3 reads CASSPGTGNQPQHF. The CDR3 DNA is TGTGCCAGCAGTCCCGGGACAGGGAATCAGCCCCAGCATTTT.

This clone was recorded once. This rearrangement joins TRBV18 to TRBJ2-3; TRBD2 matches 13 bases. The CDR3 loop spans 16 amino acids. CDR1 is KGHSH, CDR2 LQKENI, per germline. Trimming at V came to 3 bases and at J to 4 bases, leaving 4 bases not matched to a gene. This chain's CDR3 is CASSPGTSGDADTQYF. The DNA for the CDR3 is TGTGCCAGCTCACCGGGGACTAGCGGGGACGCAGATACGCAGTATTTT.

The chain couples TRBV7-9 to TRBJ2-1; 10 bases fit TRBD2. Trimming at V came to 1 base and at J to 5 bases, leaving 11 bases not matched to a gene. CDR3 length: 18 residues. CDR1 and CDR2 from the germline V gene are SEHNR and FQNEAQ (reference sequence). CDR3 sequence (DNA): TGTGCCAGCAGCTTAGTATGGGCTAGCGGGAGACATGACAATGAGCAGTTCTTC. Its protein product is CASSLVWASGRHDNEQFF.

The V and J genes are TRBV5-4 and TRBJ1-1; 11 bases line up with TRBD1. The germline V gene has CDR1 SGHNT and CDR2 YYREEE (reference sequence). Losses at the gene ends were 3 bases for V and 5 bases for J; bases not matched to a gene: 12. CDR3 length: 17 residues. The CDR3 DNA follows: TGTGCCAGCAGCTCTCGGACAGGGGGCGCGTGGTCGACTGAAGCTTTCTTT. This encodes CASSSRTGGAWSTEAFF.

This chain uses TRBV5-5 with TRBJ2-1; 7 bases map to TRBD2. With V trimmed by 0 bases and J by 3 bases, 3 bases remained unmatched. The CDR3 is 15 residues long. Germline V gene lookup returns CDR1 SGHKS and CDR2 YYEKEE (reference sequence). The CDR3 loop reads CASSLGLAIYNEQFF. CDR3 DNA sequence: TGTGCCAGCAGCTTGGGACTAGCAATCTACAATGAGCAGTTCTTC. Together with reference TRBV5-5 and TRBJ2-1, the CDR3 gives the full variable domain: DAGVTQSPTHLIKTRGQQVTLRCSPISGHKSVSWYQQVLGQGPQFIFQYYEKEERGRGNFPDRFSARQFPNYSSELNVNALLLGDSALYLCASSLGLAIYNEQFFGPGTRLTVL.

This rearrangement joins TRBV5-1 to TRBJ2-1, with TRBD2 identical over 9 bases. Germline loops: CDR1 SGHRS, CDR2 YFSETQ. Losses at the gene ends were 4 bases for V and 6 bases for J; bases not matched to a gene: 11. This CDR3 has 16 residues. CDR3 sequence (DNA): TGCGCCAGCAGCACTGTAGCGGGAGCGGGAATCAATGAGCAGTTCTTC. Protein sequence: CASSTVAGAGINEQFF.

The rearrangement joins TRBV7-6 to TRBJ1-3; D is perhaps TRBD1 (6 bases). Germline values: CDR1 SGHVS, CDR2 FNYEAQ. The V gene lost 2 bases and the J gene lost 4 bases, with 9 bases spanning the gap. This CDR3 is 14 amino acids long. CDR3 residues: CASSLQGYGNTIYF. The CDR3 nucleotides read TGTGCCAGCAGCTTACAGGGGTACGGAAACACCATATATTTT. The full variable domain, completed using reference TRBV7-6 and TRBJ1-3, is GAGVSQSPRYKVTKRGQDVALRCDPISGHVSLYWYRQALGQGPEFLTYFNYEAQQDKSGLPNDRFSAERPEGSISTLTIQRTEQRDSAMYRCASSLQGYGNTIYFGEGSWLTVV.

The J gene is TRBJ1-3, the V gene TRBV5-1; no clear D. This CDR3 has 15 amino acids. With 1 base removed from V and 3 bases from J, the gap between germline ends came to 11 bases. CDR1 is SGHRS, CDR2 YFSETQ, per germline. CDR3 in DNA: TGCGCCAGCAGCTTGTCCGCGGGGAATGGAAACACCATATATTTT. Translation gives CASSLSAGNGNTIYF.

This chain uses TRBV5-1 with TRBJ1-2; 7 bases are shared with TRBD1. The CDR3 sequence is 16 residues long. Trimming cost V 4 bases and J 8 bases; bases outside gene matches: 17. CDR1 is SGHRS, CDR2 YFSETQ, per germline. The CDR3 nucleotides are TGCGCCAGCAGCCCGGAAATAGGGGGCTTTAGTTACGGCTACACCTTC. Amino acids: CASSPEIGGFSYGYTF.

This chain links TRBV5-6 with TRBJ2-2; possible D gene TRBD1, 6 bases. The CDR3 length is 14 residues. Trimming took 3 bases from V and 5 from J, leaving 11 bases between them. The V gene's germline CDR1 is SGHDT and CDR2 YYEEEE. CDR3 in amino acids: CASSSTGPTGELFF. The CDR3 DNA sequence: TGTGCCAGCAGCTCGACAGGACCGACCGGGGAGCTGTTTTTT.

This sequence joins TRBV19 and TRBJ1-3; TRBD1 matches at 7 bases. Unmatched junction bases numbered 12, after V lost 6 bases and J lost 4 bases. CDR3 length equals 16 residues. Looked up from germline, CDR1 is LNHDA and CDR2 is SQIVND (reference sequence). CDR3 in DNA: TGTGCCAGTAGCCCTTTCAGACAGGGCCTCGGAAACACCATATATTTT. It translates to CASSPFRQGLGNTIYF.

This clone was counted only a few times. The chain joins TRBV7-3 to TRBJ2-2, with D possibly being TRBD1 (6 bases). The V and J ends lost 4 bases and 2 bases respectively, with 8 bases between them. This CDR3 is built from 14 residues. Per the germline V gene, CDR1 is SGHTA and CDR2 is FQGTGA. The CDR3 is CASSSGHNTGELFF. The CDR3 DNA is TGTGCCAGCAGCTCGGGACACAACACCGGGGAGCTGTTTTTT.

In this sample, this clone turned up once. V is TRBV6-5 and J is TRBJ2-1; 8 bases are shared with TRBD1. Unmatched junction bases numbered 10, after V lost 8 bases and J lost 7 bases. The CDR3 loop spans 14 amino acids. Germline V CDR1 and CDR2: MNHEY, SVGAGI. This chain's CDR3 is CASLRDRLKNEQFF. CDR3 bases: TGTGCCAGCTTGAGGGACAGGCTGAAGAATGAGCAGTTCTTC.

The V and J genes are TRBV5-5 and TRBJ2-7; D is possibly TRBD1 (6 bases). Trimming cost V 2 bases and J 2 bases, with 11 bases left between them. Germline CDR1 and CDR2: SGHKS and YYEKEE (reference sequence). The CDR3 has 14 amino acids. Here the CDR3 DNA reads TGTGCCAGCAGCTTAGGACAGCTTACCTACGAGCAGTACTTC. This translates into CASSLGQLTYEQYF. Drawing the rest from reference TRBV5-5 and TRBJ2-7, the complete variable domain is DAGVTQSPTHLIKTRGQQVTLRCSPISGHKSVSWYQQVLGQGPQFIFQYYEKEERGRGNFPDRFSARQFPNYSSELNVNALLLGDSALYLCASSLGQLTYEQYFGPGTRLTVT.

This chain links TRBV3-1 (or the pseudogene TRBV3-2) with TRBJ1-3; 7 bases fit TRBD1. Germline CDR1 is LGHDT and CDR2 is YNNKEL (reference sequence). The CDR3 contains 16 residues. The junction had 6 bases not matched to a gene; V was cut back by 4 bases and J by 0 bases. This CDR3 is CASSPNRDSSGNTIYF. The CDR3 DNA follows: TGTGCCAGCAGCCCCAATAGGGACAGCTCTGGAAACACCATATATTTT.

V is TRBV7-3 and J is TRBJ1-2; the match to TRBD1 covers 8 bases. The germline V gene encodes CDR1 SGHTA and CDR2 FQGTGA. The CDR3 runs to 13 residues. V trimming: 3 bases; J trimming: 8 bases; junction bases outside the gene matches: 5. CDR3 DNA: TGTGCCAGCAGCTTCGGGACAGGATACGGCTACACCTTC. It codes for CASSFGTGYGYTF.

The chain joins TRBV6-6 to TRBJ1-5; D not certain. V lost 6 bases, J lost 1 base, and 13 bases lay in between. Germline V lookup: CDR1 MNHNY, CDR2 SVGAGI (reference sequence). This CDR3 comprises 15 residues. The CDR3: CASREARVSNQPQHF. The CDR3 DNA follows: TGTGCCAGCAGGGAGGCCCGGGTGAGCAATCAGCCCCAGCATTTT.

This rearrangement joins TRBV7-2 to TRBJ2-5, with 11 bases identical to TRBD2. This CDR3 has 15 residues. Trimming removed 6 bases from V and 4 bases from J; junction bases left unmatched: 7. Looked up from germline, CDR1 is SGHTA and CDR2 is FQGNSA. The CDR3 protein is CASSLLAGAGETQYF. The CDR3, as DNA: TGTGCCAGCAGTCTACTAGCGGGAGCGGGAGAGACCCAGTACTTC.

The rearrangement uses TRBV28 and TRBJ1-3; TRBD1 might be the D (6 bases). CDR1 and CDR2 from the germline V gene are MDHEN and SYDVKM. This CDR3 comprises 16 residues. The V and J ends lost 2 bases and 4 bases respectively, with 15 bases between them. The CDR3 loop is CASSLVQGRTGNTIYF. CDR3 sequence (DNA): TGTGCCAGCAGTTTAGTACAGGGCCGCACGGGAAACACCATATATTTT.

This clone is a singleton in its sample. This chain uses TRBV30 with TRBJ2-1; 10 nucleotides agree with TRBD1. Germline lookup yields CDR1 GTSNPN and CDR2 SVGIG (reference sequence). The V gene end was trimmed by 0 bases and the J gene end by 4 bases; junction bases not matched to a gene: 3. This CDR3 is built from 15 residues. For the CDR3, the DNA is TGTGCCTGGAGTGTCCGACAGGGGGCTTACAATGAGCAGTTCTTC. Protein product: CAWSVRQGAYNEQFF.

This chain joins TRBV7-2 and TRBJ2-7, with D perhaps matching TRBD1 (6 bases). The length of the CDR3 is 18 residues. Trimming took 5 bases from V and 0 from J, leaving 23 bases between them. Germline V lookup: CDR1 SGHTA, CDR2 FQGNSA. CDR3 bases: TGTGCCAGCAGCAGAGGGACACCAGGGGTAGTACCCTCCTACGAGCAGTACTTC. This encodes CASSRGTPGVVPSYEQYF. Filled out from reference TRBV7-2 and TRBJ2-7, the complete variable domain reads GAGVSQSPSNKVTEKGKDVELRCDPISGHTALYWYRQSLGQGLEFLIYFQGNSAPDKSGLPSDRFSAERTGGSVSTLTIQRTQQEDSAVYLCASSRGTPGVVPSYEQYFGPGTRLTVT.

The chain employs TRBV9 and TRBJ1-2; 7 bases are shared with TRBD1. In germline, CDR1 is SGDLS, CDR2 YYNGEE. The CDR3 length is 14 residues. V trimming: 6 bases; J trimming: 5 bases; junction bases outside the gene matches: 10. Written as DNA, the CDR3 is TGTGCCAGCACTTACTCCGGGACAGATTATGGCTACACCTTC. Protein: CASTYSGTDYGYTF.

The rearrangement uses TRBV6-1 and TRBJ1-4; tentative D call: TRBD1 (5 bases). Germline V gene sequence: CDR1 MNHNS, CDR2 SASEGT. The CDR3 spans 15 residues. V lost 0 bases and J 0 bases, leaving 5 bases between the germline ends. The chain's CDR3 is CASSEATATNEKLFF. The CDR3 bases are TGTGCCAGCAGTGAAGCGACAGCAACTAATGAAAAACTGTTTTTT.